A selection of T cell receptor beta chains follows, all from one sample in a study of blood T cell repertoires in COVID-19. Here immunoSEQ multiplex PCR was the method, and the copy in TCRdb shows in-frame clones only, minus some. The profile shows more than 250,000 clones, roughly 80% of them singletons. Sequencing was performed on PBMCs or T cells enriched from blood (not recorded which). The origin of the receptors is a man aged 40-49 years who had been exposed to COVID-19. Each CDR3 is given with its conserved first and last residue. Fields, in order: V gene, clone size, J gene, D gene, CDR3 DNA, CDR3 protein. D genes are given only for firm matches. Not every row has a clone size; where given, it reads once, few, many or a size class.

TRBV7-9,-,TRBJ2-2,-,TGTGCCACCACGGGCGGATCGAACACCGGGGAGCTGTTTTTT,CATTGGSNTGELFF
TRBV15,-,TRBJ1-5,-,TGTGCCACCAGCAGAGATACCAGGGGACGAGGTCATCAGCCCCAGCATTTT,CATSRDTRGRGHQPQHF
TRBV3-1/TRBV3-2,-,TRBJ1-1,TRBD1,TGTGCCAGCAGCCGACAGGGGGGGGAGTGGGCTTTCTTT,CASSRQGGEWAFF
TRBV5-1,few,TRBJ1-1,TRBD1,TGCGCCAGCAGCCCCCTGACAGGGGGGAACACTGAAGCTTTCTTT,CASSPLTGGNTEAFF
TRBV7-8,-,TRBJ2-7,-,TGTGCCAGCAGCTTCGCGGCAACAGGGGGGGCAGCCTACTACGAGCAGTACTTC,CASSFAATGGAAYYEQYF
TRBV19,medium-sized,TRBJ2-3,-,TGTGCCAGTAGTATTCGCCAGTTGACAGATACGCAGTATTTT,CASSIRQLTDTQYF
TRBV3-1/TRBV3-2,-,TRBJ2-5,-,TGTGCCAGCAGCCCCTCCGGAGGCCGGGGAGAGACCCAGTACTTC,CASSPSGGRGETQYF
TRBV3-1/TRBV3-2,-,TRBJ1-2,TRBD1,TGTGCCAGCAGCGAGCACGGACAGGGCTATGGCTACACCTTC,CASSEHGQGYGYTF
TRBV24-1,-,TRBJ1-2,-,TGTGCCACCAGTGATGGACAGACTGGCTACACCTTC,CATSDGQTGYTF
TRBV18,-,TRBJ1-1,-,TGTGCCAGCTCAACAGCAGGGTCCGACACTGAAGCTTTCTTT,CASSTAGSDTEAFF
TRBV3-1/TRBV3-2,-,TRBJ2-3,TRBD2,TGTGCCAGCAGCCCTCTCGGCGGGAGGGCCACAGATACGCAGTATTTT,CASSPLGGRATDTQYF
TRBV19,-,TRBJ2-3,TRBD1,TGTGCCAGTATGAGGACAGGATTCACAGATACGCAGTATTTT,CASMRTGFTDTQYF
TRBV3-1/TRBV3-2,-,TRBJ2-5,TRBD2,TGTGCCAGCATGGGCGGCGGGAGGGTGGAGACCCAGTACTTC,CASMGGGRVETQYF
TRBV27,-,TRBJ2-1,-,TGTGCCAGCAGCCCCTTCTCCTACAATGAGCAGTTCTTC,CASSPFSYNEQFF
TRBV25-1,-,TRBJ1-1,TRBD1,TGTGCCAGCAGCGGGACAGGGCATGAAGCTTTCTTT,CASSGTGHEAFF
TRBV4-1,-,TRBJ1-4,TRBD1,TGCGCCAGCAGCCAGCGTGGGGGACAGATTAATGAAAAACTGTTTTTT,CASSQRGGQINEKLFF